This TCR beta chain was retrieved from a study of neoadjuvant nivolumab and ipilimumab in lung cancer. Study as a whole: The combination arm added day-1 ipilimumab 1 mg/kg to nivolumab 3 mg/kg on days 1, 15, 29.

The V segment lost 6 bases and the J segment 3 bases; nucleotides outside the gene matches: 7. From germline, CDR1 is MRHNA and CDR2 SNTAGT. The CDR3 is 16 amino acids. Clones were sequenced by immunoSEQ multiplex PCR, and TCRdb holds only the in-frame ones, with some missing. In the table there are 10,000 to 15,000 clones, 90% to 97% of which are singletons. As concerns this clone: Its target is not known.

The study, taken as a whole, reports: TCR richness and clonality were higher in tumors than adjacent uninvolved lung.

This sequence originates from an adult with non-small cell lung cancer. The material sequenced was peripheral blood, taken after neoadjuvant nivolumab, alone or with ipilimumab, at or shortly before surgery. This rearrangement joins TRBV6-4 to TRBJ2-6, with TRBD1 matching 8 bases. CDR3 nucleotide sequence: TGTGCCAGCAGCGGACAGGGACAGGATGGGGCCAACGTCCTGACTTTC. Amino acid sequence: CASSGQGQDGANVLTF.